This T cell receptor beta chain emerged from a study of blood T cells in healthy people across ages. Background on the study: Using template switching, researchers captured about one barcoded beta molecule for each two T cells.

There are 17 residues in the CDR3. Germline loops: CDR1 MNHNS, CDR2 SASEGT. V was pared by 6 bases and J by 2 bases, with 11 bases of the junction left unmatched. In the case of this clonotype: Its antigen is unknown.

Sample-barcoded 5' priming and a J-beta primer mix drove a second PCR of roughly 6 to 12 cycles. A minimum of 2.5 million CDR3-containing paired-end reads was obtained for each sample. TCRdb ran MiXCR on the 5' RACE reads and lists one entry per CDR3 protein. The table records 750,000 to 950,000 distinct CDR3 sequences, about 48% of them present only once. General observations from the study: Across the age range, TCR beta diversity per million T cells fell in a roughly linear way. Because sorting was not performed, PBMCs prevented conclusive naive versus antigen-experienced comparison.

The chain uses TRBV6-1 and TRBJ1-5; 9 bases are a match to TRBD1. Material: blood. The clonotype comes from an elderly man in good health. In DNA, the CDR3 is TGTGCCAGCAGGCCCGGGACAGGGTCAGGAGGCAATCAGCCCCAGCATTTT. It translates to CASRPGTGSGGNQPQHF.